The rows below give T cell receptor beta chains drawn from one sample of a study of cytomegalovirus exposure and HLA in healthy donors. TCRdb keeps only in-frame clones here, not all; method: immunoSEQ multiplex PCR. This table holds 97,000 or so clones, more than 60% found once. Input material: PBMCs. These receptors all come from a man in his fifties or sixties in good health and CMV-seronegative. The CDR3 runs from the conserved cysteine through the conserved F or W. Fields, in order: J gene, clone size, V gene, D gene, CDR3 protein, CDR3 DNA. The D gene is left open where the match is weak. A clone size is listed for some rows: how often the clone was seen (once, few, many), or a class if it is expanded.

j_gene: TRBJ2-7; abundance: once; v_gene: TRBV19; d_gene: NA; CDR3aa: CASSIRGAVSEQYF; CDR3nt: TGTGCCAGTAGTATCCGGGGGGCTGTGAGCGAGCAGTACTTC
j_gene: TRBJ1-2; abundance: NA; v_gene: TRBV7-9; d_gene: NA; CDR3aa: CASSLDGGSYGYTF; CDR3nt: TGTGCCAGCAGCTTAGATGGGGGGAGCTATGGCTACACCTTC
j_gene: TRBJ2-3; abundance: NA; v_gene: TRBV18; d_gene: TRBD2; CDR3aa: CASSETSGSTDTQYF; CDR3nt: TGTGCCAGCTCTGAGACTAGCGGCAGCACAGATACGCAGTATTTT
j_gene: TRBJ2-1; abundance: few; v_gene: TRBV19; d_gene: TRBD1; CDR3aa: CASTIQGFGSYNEQFF; CDR3nt: TGTGCCAGTACCATACAGGGGTTCGGGTCCTACAATGAGCAGTTCTTC
j_gene: TRBJ1-5; abundance: NA; v_gene: TRBV10-3; d_gene: TRBD1; CDR3aa: CAISEGQANNQPQHF; CDR3nt: TGTGCCATCAGTGAAGGACAGGCGAACAATCAGCCCCAGCATTTT
j_gene: TRBJ2-2; abundance: NA; v_gene: TRBV27; d_gene: NA; CDR3aa: CASSNYRASGELFF; CDR3nt: TGTGCCAGCAGTAACTACAGGGCGTCCGGGGAGCTGTTTTTT
j_gene: TRBJ1-5; abundance: once; v_gene: TRBV28; d_gene: NA; CDR3aa: CASIPTGVGQPQHF; CDR3nt: TGTGCCAGCATTCCTACGGGGGTAGGTCAGCCCCAGCATTTT
j_gene: TRBJ1-6; abundance: NA; v_gene: TRBV10-3; d_gene: NA; CDR3aa: CAISEFLRGASNSPLHF; CDR3nt: TGTGCCATCAGTGAGTTTTTGCGGGGCGCATCTAATTCACCCCTCCACTTT
j_gene: TRBJ2-7; abundance: NA; v_gene: TRBV18; d_gene: TRBD2; CDR3aa: CASSPLGLAGAYEQYF; CDR3nt: TGTGCCAGCTCACCACTTGGACTAGCGGGAGCCTACGAGCAGTACTTC
j_gene: TRBJ2-2; abundance: NA; v_gene: TRBV28; d_gene: NA; CDR3aa: CASSSAGRRGELFF; CDR3nt: TGTGCCAGCAGTTCCGCCGGGAGAAGGGGGGAGCTGTTTTTT
j_gene: TRBJ1-2; abundance: few; v_gene: TRBV18; d_gene: NA; CDR3aa: CASSPPSLMGGYGYTF; CDR3nt: TGTGCCAGCTCACCACCGAGCCTGATGGGAGGGTATGGCTACACCTTC
j_gene: TRBJ2-7; abundance: few; v_gene: TRBV27; d_gene: NA; CDR3aa: CASRQGSYEQYF; CDR3nt: TGTGCCAGCAGACAGGGCTCCTACGAGCAGTACTTC
j_gene: TRBJ1-5; abundance: NA; v_gene: TRBV6-1; d_gene: NA; CDR3aa: CASARALVQPQHF; CDR3nt: TGTGCCAGCGCCAGGGCACTCGTTCAGCCCCAGCATTTT
j_gene: TRBJ2-7; abundance: NA; v_gene: TRBV10-1; d_gene: NA; CDR3aa: CASSESGSAEQYF; CDR3nt: TGCGCCAGCAGTGAATCAGGGTCCGCCGAGCAGTACTTC
j_gene: TRBJ2-3; abundance: NA; v_gene: TRBV6-4; d_gene: NA; CDR3aa: CASSDSASGGGDTQYF; CDR3nt: TGTGCCAGCAGTGACTCGGCTAGCGGAGGGGGAGATACGCAGTATTTT
j_gene: TRBJ2-7; abundance: once; v_gene: TRBV28; d_gene: TRBD1; CDR3aa: CASSSDRGRDEQYF; CDR3nt: TGTGCCAGCAGTTCCGACAGGGGGCGTGACGAGCAGTACTTC
j_gene: TRBJ1-1; abundance: few; v_gene: TRBV7-9; d_gene: TRBD1; CDR3aa: CASSLTGAGTEAFF; CDR3nt: TGTGCCAGCAGCCTAACAGGGGCGGGGACTGAAGCTTTCTTT
j_gene: TRBJ2-7; abundance: NA; v_gene: TRBV5-4; d_gene: NA; CDR3aa: CASSTTSNEQYF; CDR3nt: TGTGCCAGCAGCACGACTAGTAACGAGCAGTACTTC
j_gene: TRBJ2-5; abundance: NA; v_gene: TRBV30; d_gene: TRBD2; CDR3aa: CAWSALAGGETQYF; CDR3nt: TGTGCCTGGAGTGCTCTAGCGGGGGGGGAGACCCAGTACTTC
j_gene: TRBJ2-1; abundance: once; v_gene: TRBV19; d_gene: TRBD2; CDR3aa: CASSPRLAGGRNEQFF; CDR3nt: TGTGCCAGTAGTCCCCGACTAGCGGGGGGGCGGAATGAGCAGTTCTTC
j_gene: TRBJ2-7; abundance: NA; v_gene: TRBV19; d_gene: TRBD2; CDR3aa: CASSRVGGTPLGLYEQYF; CDR3nt: TGTGCCAGTAGTCGGGTGGGAGGGACTCCTCTCGGGCTCTACGAGCAGTACTTC
j_gene: TRBJ2-5; abundance: NA; v_gene: TRBV7-2; d_gene: NA; CDR3aa: CASSLSQGQETQYF; CDR3nt: TGTGCCAGCAGCCTTTCCCAGGGACAAGAGACCCAGTACTTC
j_gene: TRBJ2-7; abundance: NA; v_gene: TRBV2; d_gene: TRBD2; CDR3aa: CASTLATSGYEQYF; CDR3nt: TGTGCCAGCACCTTAGCGACTAGCGGCTACGAGCAGTACTTC
j_gene: TRBJ2-7; abundance: NA; v_gene: TRBV18; d_gene: TRBD1; CDR3aa: CASSPATGGSYEQYF; CDR3nt: TGTGCCAGCTCACCAGCGACAGGGGGCTCCTACGAGCAGTACTTC
j_gene: TRBJ1-2; abundance: NA; v_gene: TRBV28; d_gene: NA; CDR3aa: CASRSDRTDGYTF; CDR3nt: TGTGCCAGCAGGTCCGACAGGACCGATGGCTACACCTTC
j_gene: TRBJ2-3; abundance: NA; v_gene: TRBV6-4; d_gene: TRBD2; CDR3aa: CASSDQGGGSADTQYF; CDR3nt: TGTGCCAGCAGTGACCAGGGCGGGGGATCGGCAGATACGCAGTATTTT
j_gene: TRBJ1-4; abundance: NA; v_gene: TRBV2; d_gene: TRBD1; CDR3aa: CASSGDRGSDNEKLFF; CDR3nt: TGTGCCAGCAGTGGGGACAGGGGCTCTGATAATGAAAAACTGTTTTTT
j_gene: TRBJ2-7; abundance: NA; v_gene: TRBV6-5; d_gene: NA; CDR3aa: CASRPRDSVTYEQYF; CDR3nt: TGTGCCAGCAGACCGCGGGACAGCGTTACCTACGAGCAGTACTTC
j_gene: TRBJ1-6; abundance: NA; v_gene: TRBV27; d_gene: NA; CDR3aa: CASTPQQGRSSPLHF; CDR3nt: TGTGCCAGCACCCCTCAACAGGGCCGGAGTTCACCCCTCCACTTT
j_gene: TRBJ2-5; abundance: NA; v_gene: TRBV7-9; d_gene: TRBD1; CDR3aa: CASSLRDSQETQYF; CDR3nt: TGTGCCAGCAGCCTCCGGGACAGCCAAGAGACCCAGTACTTC
j_gene: TRBJ1-2; abundance: NA; v_gene: TRBV6-5; d_gene: NA; CDR3aa: CASSYSAGVNYGYTF; CDR3nt: TGTGCCAGCAGTTACTCTGCAGGGGTCAACTATGGCTACACCTTC
j_gene: TRBJ1-3; abundance: NA; v_gene: TRBV5-7; d_gene: NA; CDR3aa: CASSLLLREEGGNTIYF; CDR3nt: TGTGCCAGCAGCTTGCTCCTTAGGGAGGAGGGTGGAAACACCATATATTTT